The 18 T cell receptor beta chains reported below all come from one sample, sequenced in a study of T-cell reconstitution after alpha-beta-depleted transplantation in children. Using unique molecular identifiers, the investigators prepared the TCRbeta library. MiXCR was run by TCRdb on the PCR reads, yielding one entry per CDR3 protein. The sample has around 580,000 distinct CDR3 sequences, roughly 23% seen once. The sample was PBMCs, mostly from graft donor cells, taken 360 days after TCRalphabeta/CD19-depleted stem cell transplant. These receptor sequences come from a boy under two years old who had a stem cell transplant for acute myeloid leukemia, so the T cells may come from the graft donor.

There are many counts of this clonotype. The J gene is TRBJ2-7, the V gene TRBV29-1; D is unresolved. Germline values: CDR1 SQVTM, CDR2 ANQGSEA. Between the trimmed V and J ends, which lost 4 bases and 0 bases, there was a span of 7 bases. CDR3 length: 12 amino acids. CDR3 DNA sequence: TGCAGCGTTGGGTACTCCTCCTACGAGCAGTACTTC. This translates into CSVGYSSYEQYF.

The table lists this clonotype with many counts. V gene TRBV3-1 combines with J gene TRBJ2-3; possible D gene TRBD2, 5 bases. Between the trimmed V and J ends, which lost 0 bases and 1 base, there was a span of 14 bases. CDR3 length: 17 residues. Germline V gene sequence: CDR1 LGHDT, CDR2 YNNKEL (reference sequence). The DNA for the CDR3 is TGTGCCAGCAGCCAAGAGGAAACTAGTGATGGCACAGATACGCAGTATTTT. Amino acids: CASSQEETSDGTDTQYF.

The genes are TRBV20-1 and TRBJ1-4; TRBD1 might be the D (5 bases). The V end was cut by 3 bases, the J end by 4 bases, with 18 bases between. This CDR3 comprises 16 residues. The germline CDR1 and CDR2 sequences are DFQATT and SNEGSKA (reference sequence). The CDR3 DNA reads TGCAGTGCTAGGAAGGGATGGGGGATCTTTAATGAAAAACTGTTTTTT. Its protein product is CSARKGWGIFNEKLFF.

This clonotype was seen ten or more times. CDR3 loop: CASSQDRVNTDTQYF. CDR3 nucleotide sequence: TGTGCCAGCAGCCAAGACAGGGTAAACACAGATACGCAGTATTTT. The rearrangement joins TRBV28 to TRBJ2-3, with 7 bases fitting TRBD1. In germline, CDR1 is MDHEN, CDR2 SYDVKM. The CDR3 length is 15 residues. The J segment lost 2 bases and the V segment lost 6 bases, leaving 8 bases of the junction unmatched. Variable domain in full (rest from reference TRBV28 and TRBJ2-3): DVKVTQSSRYLVKRTGEKVFLECVQDMDHENMFWYRQDPGLGLRLIYFSYDVKMKEKGDIPEGYSVSREKKERFSLILESASTNQTSMYLCASSQDRVNTDTQYFGPGTRLTVL.

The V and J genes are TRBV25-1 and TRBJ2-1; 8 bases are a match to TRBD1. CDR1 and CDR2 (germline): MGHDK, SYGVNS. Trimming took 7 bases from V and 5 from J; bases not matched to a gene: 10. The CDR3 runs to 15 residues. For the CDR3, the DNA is TGTGCCAGCAATCCCCGGACAGGGCGGCACAATGAGCAGTTCTTC. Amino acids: CASNPRTGRHNEQFF. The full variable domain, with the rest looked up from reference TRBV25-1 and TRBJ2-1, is EADIYQTPRYLVIGTGKKITLECSQTMGHDKMYWYQQDPGMELHLIHYSYGVNSTEKGDLSSESTVSRIRTEHFPLTLESARPSHTSQYLCASNPRTGRHNEQFFGPGTRLTVL.

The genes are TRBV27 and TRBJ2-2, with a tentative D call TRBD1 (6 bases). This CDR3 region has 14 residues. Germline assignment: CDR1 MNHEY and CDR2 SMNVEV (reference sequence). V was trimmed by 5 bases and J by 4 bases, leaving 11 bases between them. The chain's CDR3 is CASSIGQITGELFF. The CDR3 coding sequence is TGTGCCAGCAGTATCGGACAGATCACCGGGGAGCTGTTTTTT.

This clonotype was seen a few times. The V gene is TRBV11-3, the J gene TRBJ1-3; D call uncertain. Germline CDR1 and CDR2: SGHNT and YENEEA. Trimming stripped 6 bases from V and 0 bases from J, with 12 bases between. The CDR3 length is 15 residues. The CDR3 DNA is TGTGCCAGCAGTAAAGGACCCCGCTCTGGAAACACCATATATTTT. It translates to CASSKGPRSGNTIYF.

CDR3 loop: CATSDSRSGELFF. The CDR3 DNA sequence: TGTGCCACCAGTGATTCCCGTTCCGGGGAGCTGTTTTTT. The V call is TRBV24-1, the J call TRBJ2-2; D gene unclear. The CDR3 length is 13 residues. V was cut by 2 bases and J by 6 bases, with 6 bases left in between. Germline-derived CDR1 and CDR2 are KGHDR and SFDVKD.

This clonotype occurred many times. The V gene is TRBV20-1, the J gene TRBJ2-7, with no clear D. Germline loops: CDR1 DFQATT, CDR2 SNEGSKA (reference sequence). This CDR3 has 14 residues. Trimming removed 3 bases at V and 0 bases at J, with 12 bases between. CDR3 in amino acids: CSASLSRSSYEQYF. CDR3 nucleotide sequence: TGCAGTGCTAGTCTCAGCAGAAGCTCCTACGAGCAGTACTTC.

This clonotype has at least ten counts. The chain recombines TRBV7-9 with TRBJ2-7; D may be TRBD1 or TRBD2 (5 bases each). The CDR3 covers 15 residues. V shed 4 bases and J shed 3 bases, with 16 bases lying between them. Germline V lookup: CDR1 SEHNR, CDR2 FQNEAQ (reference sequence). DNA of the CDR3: TGTGCCAGCAGCTCCGGGACCCGACCTTTCTACGAGCAGTACTTC. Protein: CASSSGTRPFYEQYF.

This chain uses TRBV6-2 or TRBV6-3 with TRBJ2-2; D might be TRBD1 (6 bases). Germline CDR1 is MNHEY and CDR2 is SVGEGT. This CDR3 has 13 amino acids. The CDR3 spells CATDQGIAGELFF. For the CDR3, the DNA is TGTGCGACGGATCAGGGGATTGCCGGGGAGCTGTTTTTT.

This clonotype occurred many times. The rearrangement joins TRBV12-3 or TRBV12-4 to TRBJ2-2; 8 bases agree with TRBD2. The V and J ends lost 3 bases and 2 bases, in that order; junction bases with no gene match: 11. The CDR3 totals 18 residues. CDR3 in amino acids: CASSLRSPGGVNTGELFF. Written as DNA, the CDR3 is TGTGCCAGCAGTTTGAGGAGCCCCGGGGGGGTAAACACCGGGGAGCTGTTTTTT.

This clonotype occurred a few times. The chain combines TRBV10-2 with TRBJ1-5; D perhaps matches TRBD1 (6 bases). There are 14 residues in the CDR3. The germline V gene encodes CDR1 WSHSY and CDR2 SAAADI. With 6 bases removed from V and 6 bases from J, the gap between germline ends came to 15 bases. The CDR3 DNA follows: TGCGCCAGCAGGATTGGGGGGGCAGGTCAGCCCCAGCATTTT. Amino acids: CASRIGGAGQPQHF.

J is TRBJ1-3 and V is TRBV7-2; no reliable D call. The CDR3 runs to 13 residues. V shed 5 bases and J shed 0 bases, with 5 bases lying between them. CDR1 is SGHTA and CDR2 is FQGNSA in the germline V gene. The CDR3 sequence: CASSQPSGNTIYF. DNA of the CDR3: TGTGCCAGCAGCCAACCCTCTGGAAACACCATATATTTT.

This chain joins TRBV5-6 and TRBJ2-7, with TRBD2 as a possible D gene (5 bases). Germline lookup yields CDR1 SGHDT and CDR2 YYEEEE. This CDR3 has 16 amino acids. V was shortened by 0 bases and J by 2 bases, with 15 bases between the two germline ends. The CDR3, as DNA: TGTGCCAGCAGCTTGGGGTTTACGGACTTAACCTACGAGCAGTACTTC. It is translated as CASSLGFTDLTYEQYF. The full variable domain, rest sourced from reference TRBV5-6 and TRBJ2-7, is DAGVTQSPTHLIKTRGQQVTLRCSPKSGHDTVSWYQQALGQGPQFIFQYYEEEERQRGNFPDRFSGHQFPNYSSELNVNALLLGDSALYLCASSLGFTDLTYEQYFGPGTRLTVT.

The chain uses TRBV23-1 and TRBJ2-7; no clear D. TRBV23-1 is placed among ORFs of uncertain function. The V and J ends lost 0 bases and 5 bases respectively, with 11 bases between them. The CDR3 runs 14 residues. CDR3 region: CASSQSALGNEQYF. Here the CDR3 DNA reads TGCGCCAGCAGTCAATCGGCTCTGGGGAACGAGCAGTACTTC.

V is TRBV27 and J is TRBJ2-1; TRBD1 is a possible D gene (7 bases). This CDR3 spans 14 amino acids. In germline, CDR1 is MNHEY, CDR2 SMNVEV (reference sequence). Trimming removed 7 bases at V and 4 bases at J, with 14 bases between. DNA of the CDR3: TGTGCCAGCACCATGACAGGGAGGTACAATGAGCAGTTCTTC. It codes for CASTMTGRYNEQFF.

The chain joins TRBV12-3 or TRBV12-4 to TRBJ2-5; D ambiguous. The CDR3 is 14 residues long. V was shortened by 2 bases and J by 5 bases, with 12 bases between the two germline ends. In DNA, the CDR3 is TGTGCCAGCAGTTTAAGGGCGGTGGGGGAGACCCAGTACTTC. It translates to CASSLRAVGETQYF.